These 5 T cell receptor beta chains share one sample of origin, sequenced in a study of cytomegalovirus exposure and HLA in healthy donors. The protocol was immunoSEQ multiplex PCR, while the TCRdb copy is restricted to in-frame clones and leaves out a portion. The repertoire holds tens of thousands of clones, with 90% to 95% as singletons. Input material: PBMCs. The origin of the receptors is a man aged 18 to 30 in good health and CMV-seronegative.

The J gene is TRBJ2-1, the V gene TRBV5-4; 7 bases match TRBD2. The CDR3 extends over 15 amino acids. Germline V lookup: CDR1 SGHNT, CDR2 YYREEE (reference sequence). J gave up 4 bases and V 2 bases, and 6 bases lay outside the gene matches. The CDR3 loop reads CASSFGGGPYNEQFF. CDR3 in DNA: TGTGCCAGCAGCTTCGGGGGAGGGCCTTACAATGAGCAGTTCTTC.

The chain carries TRBV6-5 and TRBJ2-7; TRBD2 matches 14 bases. The germline V gene encodes CDR1 MNHEY and CDR2 SVGAGI. The ends lost 6 bases at V and 5 bases at J; junction bases unmatched: 6. CDR3 length equals 15 residues. CDR3 in amino acids: CASSQGLAGGNEQYF. DNA of the CDR3: TGTGCCAGCAGCCAAGGACTAGCGGGAGGAAACGAGCAGTACTTC.

The J gene is TRBJ1-4, the V gene TRBV4-2; 7 bases are shared with TRBD1. The CDR3 loop spans 15 amino acids. Germline CDR1 and CDR2: LGHNA and YNFKEQ. V lost 0 bases to trimming and J lost 8 bases; unmatched junction nucleotides: 6. CDR3 sequence: CASSQEGQIAEKLFF. The CDR3 DNA reads as TGTGCCAGCAGCCAAGAGGGACAGATTGCGGAAAAACTGTTTTTT.

CDR3 nucleotides: TGTGCCAGCAGCTTAAGGGACTACACAGATACGCAGTATTTT. Amino acid sequence: CASSLRDYTDTQYF. J is TRBJ2-3 and V is TRBV5-8, with 7 bases aligning to TRBD2. Per germline, CDR1 SGHTS and CDR2 YDEGEE. V was pared by 2 bases and J by 2 bases, with 2 bases of the junction left unmatched. This CDR3 is built from 14 residues.

V and J are TRBV9 and TRBJ2-1, with no clear D. Trimming cost V 0 bases and J 7 bases, with 8 bases left between them. The CDR3 is 13 residues long. Germline CDR1 is SGDLS and CDR2 is YYNGEE. As DNA, the CDR3 is TGTGCCAGCAGCGTAGCTAACCCAAATGAGCAGTTCTTC. It codes for CASSVANPNEQFF.